This T cell receptor (beta chain) was retrieved from a study of blood T cell repertoires in COVID-19. Whole-study context: Acute and convalescent COVID-19 samples came from the United States, Italy and Spain.

V lost 2 bases and J lost 6, with 14 bases in between. Germline-derived CDR1 and CDR2 are SGHKS and YYEKEE (reference sequence). This CDR3 is built from 15 residues. This clone was found once. Here immunoSEQ multiplex PCR was the method, and the copy in TCRdb shows in-frame clones only, minus some. The table records 81,000 or so clones, approximately 86% of them present only once. The TCR was taken from a woman between 65 and 79 years old with active or convalescent COVID-19. This chain links TRBV5-5 with TRBJ2-2, with D possibly matching TRBD2 (6 bases). The sample was peripheral blood. The CDR3 DNA follows: TGTGCCAGCAGCTTAAACGGAGGGGTCCCCGGGGAGCTGTTTTTT. Residues: CASSLNGGVPGELFF.